Only a few counts were recorded for the clone carrying this TCR beta chain. As yet, its antigen is unknown. CDR1 is SQVTM and CDR2 is ANQGSEA in the germline V gene. The CDR3 is made up of 13 amino acids. V lost 6 bases to trimming and J lost 3 bases, with 14 bases between them. This sample is part of a study of cytomegalovirus exposure and HLA in healthy donors. Profiled with immunoSEQ multiplex PCR; TCRdb holds only in-frame clones, not every one. The table records over 250,000 clones, 86% of them present only once. Study outcomes and limitations: Specificity for CMV antigens was confirmed in vitro for a few of the CMV-associated chains. Cytomegalovirus-associated status was assigned to fewer than 200 TCR beta chains. Reported performance of the classifier showed diagnosis of cytomegalovirus status with high specificity and sensitivity. Later, an analysis found that TCR clusters from the first cohort tended to co-occur in the 120 or so validation repertoires.

This clonotype was sampled from a young woman in good health and CMV-seronegative. This chain connects TRBV29-1 to TRBJ1-1, with a tentative D call TRBD1 (6 bases). The specimen was PBMCs. DNA of the CDR3: TGCAGCGTAGGGGACAACAGGGACACTGAAGCTTTCTTT. Protein sequence: CSVGDNRDTEAFF.